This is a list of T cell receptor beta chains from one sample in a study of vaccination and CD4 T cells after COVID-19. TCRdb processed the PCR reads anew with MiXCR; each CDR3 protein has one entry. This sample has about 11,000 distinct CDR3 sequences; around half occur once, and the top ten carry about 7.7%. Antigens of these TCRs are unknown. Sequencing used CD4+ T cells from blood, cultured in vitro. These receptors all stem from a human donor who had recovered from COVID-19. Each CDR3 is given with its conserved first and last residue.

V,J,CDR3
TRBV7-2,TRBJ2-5,CASSLALETQYF
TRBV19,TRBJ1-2,CASSIDRSRRGNGYTF
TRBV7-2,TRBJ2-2,CASSAYPRTGNTGELFF
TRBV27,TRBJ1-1,CASNTRPHPGAEAFF
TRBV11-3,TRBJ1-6,CASSKDGFSPLHF
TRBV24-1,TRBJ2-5,CATSFPGQETQYF
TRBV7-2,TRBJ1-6,CASSLIAGAPNSPLHF
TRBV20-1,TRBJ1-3,CSATLGSSGNTIYF
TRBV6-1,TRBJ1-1,CASRPGSNTEAFF
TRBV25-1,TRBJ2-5,CASSELGTDQETQYF
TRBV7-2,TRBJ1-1,CASSFSGQSMNTEAFF
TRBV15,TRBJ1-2,CATSRVGGIDGYTF
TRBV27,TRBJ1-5,CASSLSGTGQPQHF
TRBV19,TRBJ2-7,CASSSEQGGEQYF
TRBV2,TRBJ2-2,CASSDPRGGFGGELFF
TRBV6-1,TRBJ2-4,CASSEFRANLAKNIQYF
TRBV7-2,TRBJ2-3,CASSGVAGPGLTQYF
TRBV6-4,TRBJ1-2,CASAPSRGGNYGYTF
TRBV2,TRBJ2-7,CASSSVPSGRGHEQYF
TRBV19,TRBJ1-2,CASRDRNYGYTF
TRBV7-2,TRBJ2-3,CASSPTGSSHTQYF
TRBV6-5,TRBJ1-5,CASSYGGNQPQHF
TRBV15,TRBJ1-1,CATSRDVTGNTEAFF
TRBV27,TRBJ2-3,CASSLGQTNTDTQYF
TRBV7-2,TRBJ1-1,CASSSRFDWSGDTEAFF
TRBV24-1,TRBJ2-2,CATSDLLAGDTGELFF
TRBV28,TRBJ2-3,CASSSGGTGTDTQYF
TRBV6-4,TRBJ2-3,CASSEGSTVNTQYF
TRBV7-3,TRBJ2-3,CASSGGGQVQYF
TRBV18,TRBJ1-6,CASSQDRYNSPLHF
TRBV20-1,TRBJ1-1,CSARATGAEAFF
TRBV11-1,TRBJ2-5,CASNNPGQETQYF
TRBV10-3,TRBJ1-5,CAIQQGSNQPQHF
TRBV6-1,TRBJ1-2,CASSAGYNYGYTF
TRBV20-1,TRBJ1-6,CSARAGPLGASPLHF
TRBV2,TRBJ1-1,CASRGQGMNTEAFF
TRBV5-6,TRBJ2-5,CASSVGLAGETQYF
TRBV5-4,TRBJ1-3,CASSHDRISGNTIYF
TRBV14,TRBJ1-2,CASSQGPAGYYGYTF
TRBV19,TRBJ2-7,CASSTGTGGYEQYF
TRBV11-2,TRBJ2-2,CASSFLQTGSGELFF
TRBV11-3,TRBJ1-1,CASSFSGTEAFF
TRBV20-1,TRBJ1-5,CSAKNRVNSNQPQHF
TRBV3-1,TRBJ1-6,CASSQEGRNSPLHF
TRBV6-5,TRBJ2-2,CASSYYKGPGELFF
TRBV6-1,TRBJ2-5,CASSTDKGRGQETQYF
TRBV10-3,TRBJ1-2,CAISESTGSYGYTF
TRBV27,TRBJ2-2,CASSLLAGWNTGELFF
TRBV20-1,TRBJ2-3,CSAGASSGPLDTQYF
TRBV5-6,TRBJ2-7,CASSLNLYEQYF
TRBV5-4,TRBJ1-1,CASSLARTAVMNTEAFF
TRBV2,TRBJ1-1,CASSIQLTGWTEAFF
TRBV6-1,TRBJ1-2,CASSQPGQGGLDYGYTF
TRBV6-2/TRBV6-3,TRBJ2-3,CASSYHPADTQYF
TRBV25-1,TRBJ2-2,CASSEGLASTGELFF
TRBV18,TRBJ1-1,CASSPQDRNTEAFF
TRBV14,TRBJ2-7,CASSQRRGNIYEQYF